The T cell receptor (beta chain) under discussion was sequenced for a study of blood T cells in healthy people across ages. Germline V gene sequence: CDR1 KGHDR, CDR2 SFDVKD. The CDR3 runs 12 residues. The donors, healthy Caucasians from Russia, were aged about 6 to 100. On this clonotype: A read error may produce the germline difference seen at one junction end.

The authors ran a second PCR of roughly 6 to 11 cycles using a sample-barcoded 5' primer and a J-beta primer mix. Using its own MiXCR run on the 5' RACE reads, TCRdb lists one record per CDR3 protein. This table holds about 730,000 distinct CDR3 sequences, roughly 43% found once. The V gene is TRBV24-1, the J gene TRBJ1-5; D uncertain. Sample: blood. The receptor was derived from a woman aged 60-75 years in good health. The CDR3 nucleotides are TGTGCCACCAGTGACCGCGAACAGCTCCAGCATTTT. Protein product: CATSDREQLQHF.